The 22 T cell receptor beta chains listed next were all sequenced from one sample in a study of blood T cells in healthy people across ages. Primers used in a second PCR of about 6 to 11 cycles were a sample-barcoded 5' primer and a J-beta primer mix. One entry per CDR3 protein results from TCRdb running MiXCR on the 5' RACE reads. The sample records more than 1,400,000 distinct CDR3 sequences, 40% to 50% being singletons. Specimen: blood. The receptor source for this set is a woman between 18 and 29 years old in good health.

This clonotype was found a few times. The CDR3 loop reads CAWSKERIAYNEQFF. The CDR3 nucleotides are TGTGCCTGGAGCAAGGAGAGAATCGCCTACAATGAGCAGTTCTTC. The chain is built from TRBV30 and TRBJ2-1; no firm D call. This CDR3 has 15 residues. Trimming shortened V by 3 bases and J by 2 bases, and 14 bases separated the two germline ends. Germline loops: CDR1 GTSNPN, CDR2 SVGIG (reference sequence).

There are a few counts of this clonotype. The V call is TRBV9, the J call TRBJ2-6, with D possibly being TRBD1 or TRBD2 (5 bases each). This CDR3 is 18 amino acids long. V gave up 4 bases and J gave up 1 base, with 18 bases separating them. Germline values: CDR1 SGDLS, CDR2 YYNGEE. CDR3 sequence (DNA): TGTGCCAGCAGCACACAGGACGGGATACCTTCTGGGGCCAACGTCCTGACTTTC. Protein product: CASSTQDGIPSGANVLTF.

The CDR3 protein is CASKKGPKLYEQYF. CDR3 bases: TGTGCCAGCAAGAAGGGACCGAAATTATACGAGCAGTACTTC. This chain links TRBV28 with TRBJ2-4; D is possibly TRBD1 or TRBD2 (5 bases each). TRBJ2-7 matches the DNA end more closely, so the J call is doubtful. The CDR3 totals 14 residues. Germline V CDR1 and CDR2: MDHEN, SYDVKM.

This clonotype was seen a few times. This chain uses TRBV9 with TRBJ1-1, with D perhaps TRBD1 (6 bases). In germline, CDR1 is SGDLS, CDR2 YYNGEE. V was cut by 1 base and J by 3 bases, with 19 bases left in between. This CDR3 spans 17 amino acids. CDR3 DNA: TGTGCCAGCAGCGTAAGATCAACAGGGCCCATTTACACTGAAGCTTTCTTT. Amino acid sequence: CASSVRSTGPIYTEAFF.

This clonotype was counted only a few times. V usage is TRBV3-1 and J usage is TRBJ2-5; 12 bases align to TRBD2. Germline V CDR1 and CDR2: LGHDT, YNNKEL (reference sequence). V gave up 1 base and J gave up 11 bases; unmatched junction bases: 26. The CDR3 has 21 residues. The CDR3 sequence is CASSQAAPGLAGQGIPNEQYF. CDR3 sequence (DNA): TGTGCCAGCAGCCAAGCGGCACCGGGACTAGCGGGTCAGGGGATCCCGAATGAGCAGTACTTC.

The chain links TRBV12-3 or TRBV12-4 to TRBJ1-5, with D possibly TRBD1 on 5 matching bases. The length of the CDR3 is 15 residues. The germline V and J ends were trimmed by 3 bases and 4 bases, with 13 bases remaining between them. CDR3 region: CASSFGASGNQPQHF. The CDR3 DNA reads as TGTGCCAGCAGTTTCGGCGCCTCAGGGAATCAGCCCCAGCATTTT.

This chain connects TRBV2 to TRBJ2-7, with TRBD2 identical over 10 bases. Germline values: CDR1 SNHLY, CDR2 FYNNEI. The CDR3 is 14 residues long. Losses at the gene ends were 6 bases for V and 2 bases for J; bases not matched to a gene: 4. CDR3 residues: CASRASGSPYEQYF. CDR3 bases: TGTGCCAGCAGGGCTAGCGGGAGCCCCTACGAGCAGTACTTC.

This chain links TRBV5-1 with TRBJ2-3; 8 bases agree with TRBD2. The CDR3 totals 16 residues. The V segment lost 7 bases and the J segment 6 bases; nucleotides outside the gene matches: 16. Germline loops: CDR1 SGHRS, CDR2 YFSETQ. The CDR3 is CASRRTNAGGGDTQYF. In DNA, the CDR3 is TGCGCCAGCCGACGGACTAACGCGGGGGGTGGGGATACGCAGTATTTT. The whole variable domain, remainder taken from reference TRBV5-1 and TRBJ2-3, is KAGVTQTPRYLIKTRGQQVTLSCSPISGHRSVSWYQQTPGQGLQFLFEYFSETQRNKGNFPGRFSGRQFSNSRSEMNVSTLELGDSALYLCASRRTNAGGGDTQYFGPGTRLTVL.

This clonotype was counted between two and nine times. The genes are TRBV20-1 and TRBJ2-7; 9 bases align to TRBD1. This CDR3 contains 13 residues. Trimming at V came to 5 bases and at J to 3 bases, leaving 5 bases not matched to a gene. Germline CDR1 is DFQATT and CDR2 is SNEGSKA (reference sequence). CDR3 in DNA: TGCAGTGCTTCCGGGACAGGGTTCTACGAGCAGTACTTC. Amino acid sequence: CSASGTGFYEQYF.

In this sample, this clonotype turned up a few times. The chain combines TRBV7-9 with TRBJ2-5, with 7 positions matching TRBD2. The J call may not be correct, given that the DNA end is closer to TRBJ2-7. The CDR3 extends over 14 amino acids. Germline V CDR1 and CDR2: SEHNR, FQNEAQ (reference sequence). Here the CDR3 reads CASSLWGEGNEQYF. CDR3 DNA: TGTGCCAGCAGCTTATGGGGGGAGGGCAACGAGCAGTACTTC.

CDR3 coding DNA: TGCGCCAGCAGTGCCTCAGGGCCTTCTGGGGCCAACGTCCTGACTTTC. Protein: CASSASGPSGANVLTF. The gene calls are TRBV10-1 and TRBJ2-6; possible D gene TRBD1, 5 bases. V was pared by 4 bases and J by 1 base, with 11 bases between. The CDR3 extends over 16 amino acids. CDR1 and CDR2 from the germline V gene are WNHNN and SYGVQD (reference sequence).

This clonotype was detected a few times. The CDR3 region is CASSPVTGGYTF. The CDR3 region has the DNA TGTGCCAGCAGCCCCGTCACAGGCGGCTACACCTTC. The rearrangement links TRBV12-3 or TRBV12-4 to TRBJ1-2; a possible D gene is TRBD1 (5 bases). The CDR3 is made up of 12 amino acids. V shed 6 bases and J shed 8 bases, with 13 bases lying between them.

About this clonotype itself: The germline gene is not matched at one end of the junction; a read error may be the cause. The chain is built from TRBV7-3 and TRBJ2-3; 7 bases map to TRBD2. Germline values: CDR1 SGHTA, CDR2 FQGTGA. The CDR3 has 14 amino acids. CDR3 nucleotides: TGTGCCAACAGCACCGGGGAGGGAGGAGATACGCAGTATTTT. This encodes CANSTGEGGDTQYF. Full variable domain (missing parts from reference TRBV7-3 and TRBJ2-3): GAGVSQTPSNKVTEKGKYVELRCDPISGHTALYWYRQSLGQGPEFLIYFQGTGAADDSGLPNDRFFAVRPEGSVSTLKIQRTERGDSAVYLCANSTGEGGDTQYFGPGTRLTVL.

The V and J genes are TRBV6-5 and TRBJ1-2; perhaps TRBD1 as D (5 bases). This CDR3 comprises 14 residues. Germline lookup yields CDR1 MNHEY and CDR2 SVGAGI. V lost 3 bases, J lost 1 base, and 9 bases lay in between. CDR3 in DNA: TGTGCCAGCAGTTATAACAGGCTTAACTATGGCTACACCTTC. The encoded protein is CASSYNRLNYGYTF.

The gene calls are TRBV5-1 and TRBJ2-5; D not resolved. The V end was cut by 5 bases, the J end by 1 base, with 12 bases between. This CDR3 comprises 14 residues. Per germline, CDR1 SGHRS and CDR2 YFSETQ. The CDR3 protein is CASRLGRLQETQYF. The DNA of the CDR3 is TGCGCCAGCAGACTTGGACGGCTCCAAGAGACCCAGTACTTC.

This clonotype came up a few times. The DNA for the CDR3 is TGTGCCAGCAGCTTCTTTCAAGCGGGTGTGAATGAGCAGTTCTTC. Translation gives CASSFFQAGVNEQFF. J is TRBJ2-1 and V is TRBV7-2; possible D gene TRBD2, 6 bases. V was clipped by 3 bases and J by 7 bases, with 16 bases between them. The germline CDR1 and CDR2 sequences are SGHTA and FQGNSA. The CDR3 consists of 15 residues.

This clonotype was counted only a few times. This sequence joins TRBV5-1 and TRBJ2-1; 7 nucleotides line up with TRBD2. V dropped 0 bases and J dropped 3; count of bases not matched to a gene: 6. This CDR3 contains 16 residues. Germline loops: CDR1 SGHRS, CDR2 YFSETQ. CDR3 bases: TGCGCCAGCAGCTTGGTTGGCGGGAGCATCTACAATGAGCAGTTCTTC. Translated: CASSLVGGSIYNEQFF.

The chain uses TRBV6-6 and TRBJ2-4, with D possibly being TRBD1 (5 bases). V lost 4 bases, J lost 0 bases, and 13 bases lay in between. Germline CDR1 reads MNHNY; CDR2 reads SVGAGI (reference sequence). This CDR3 has 16 amino acids. The chain's CDR3 is CASSSSLQAAKNIQYF. CDR3 coding DNA: TGTGCCAGCAGTTCCAGCCTACAGGCAGCCAAAAACATTCAGTACTTC.

The table lists this clonotype with a few counts. The chain carries TRBV20-1 and TRBJ2-6, with D unresolved. Per germline, CDR1 DFQATT and CDR2 SNEGSKA (reference sequence). The CDR3 sequence is 14 residues long. Trimming pared 1 base from V and 3 bases from J, leaving 7 bases between. CDR3 bases: TGCAGTGCTAGAGTAGGGAATGGGGCCAACGTCCTGACTTTC. This codes for CSARVGNGANVLTF.

This rearrangement joins TRBV12-3 or TRBV12-4 to TRBJ2-1; 7 nucleotides match TRBD2. The junction had 8 bases not matched to a gene; V was cut back by 3 bases and J by 9 bases. This CDR3 is 14 amino acids long. The CDR3 spells CASSLAPSGGEQFF. The CDR3 nucleotides read TGTGCCAGCAGTTTGGCCCCGTCGGGAGGTGAGCAGTTCTTC.

Points on this clonotype: The junction shows a germline mismatch at one end, possibly a read error. The chain links TRBV4-1 to TRBJ1-2, with D unresolved. Germline loops: CDR1 MGHRA, CDR2 YSYEKL. This CDR3 contains 17 residues. The CDR3, as DNA: TGCGCCAGCAGCGAAGAATTGACGGGGTACTTTAACTATGGCTACACCTTC. Its translation: CASSEELTGYFNYGYTF.

J is TRBJ2-5 and V is TRBV6-5; possible D gene TRBD2, 6 bases. This CDR3 has 14 residues. V lost 7 bases, J lost 1 base, and 13 bases lay in between. The germline gives CDR1 MNHEY, CDR2 SVGAGI. CDR3 DNA: TGTGCCAGCATGGGGCTAGCGTTCCAAGAGACCCAGTACTTC. It translates to CASMGLAFQETQYF.